The 19 T cell receptor beta chains listed next were all sequenced from one sample in a study of shared clonotypes between healthy human individuals. Data came from immunoSEQ multiplex PCR; TCRdb stores just in-frame clones and leaves some out. Of about 960,000 clones in the sample, approximately 80% are singletons; the top ten hold about 1.5%. The sample consisted of memory CD4+ T cells sorted from blood. The sample's subset: CD45RA-negative fraction. Receptors were obtained from a man aged 18 to 35 in good health.

This clone was seen a handful of times. J is TRBJ2-5 and V is TRBV30; tentatively, D is TRBD1 (5 bases). The DNA end favors TRBJ2-7, so the J call may be wrong. This CDR3 spans 16 amino acids. Germline assignment: CDR1 GTSNPN and CDR2 SVGIG (reference sequence). The CDR3 DNA is TGTGCCTGGAGTGTACTTTGGGGCAGAGGTAACTACGAGCAGTACTTC. This encodes CAWSVLWGRGNYEQYF.

The chain recombines TRBV9 with TRBJ2-3, with 11 nucleotides matching TRBD2. V lost 4 bases to trimming and J lost 4 bases; unmatched junction nucleotides: 5. This CDR3 is built from 15 residues. Germline-derived CDR1 and CDR2 are SGDLS and YYNGEE. In nucleotides, the CDR3 is TGTGCCAGCAGCCCCCATAGCGGGGGGGCAGATACGCAGTATTTT. This codes for CASSPHSGGADTQYF.

This clone is a singleton in its sample. The chain is built from TRBV4-3 and TRBJ2-1; tentative D call: TRBD2 (6 bases). CDR1 and CDR2 (germline): LGHNA, YSLEER. V was clipped by 1 base and J by 7 bases, with 14 bases between them. This CDR3 spans 15 amino acids. The CDR3 sequence: CASSQVVGGVNEQFF. CDR3 sequence (DNA): TGCGCCAGCAGCCAAGTCGTCGGGGGAGTTAATGAGCAGTTCTTC.

A word on this clone: The junction shows a germline mismatch at one end, possibly a read error. The gene calls are TRBV7-6 and TRBJ2-6, with D perhaps TRBD1 (6 bases). The CDR3 contains 15 residues. Germline V lookup: CDR1 SGHVS, CDR2 FNYEAQ. CDR3 amino acids: CASSQQGSGANVLAF. The CDR3, as DNA: TGTGCCAGCAGCCAACAGGGCTCTGGGGCCAACGTCCTGGCTTTC.

V gene TRBV7-6 combines with J gene TRBJ2-3; D uncertain. Germline V gene sequence: CDR1 SGHVS, CDR2 FNYEAQ. V was trimmed by 1 base and J by 1 base, leaving 9 bases between them. The CDR3 consists of 15 residues. The CDR3 here is CASSLGPSGTDTQYF. The DNA for the CDR3 is TGTGCCAGCAGCTTAGGGCCGTCTGGCACAGATACGCAGTATTTT.

CDR3 coding DNA: TGTGCCAGCAGCGCCCGAGCGGGGTTGTCCCACGAGCAGTACTTC. This encodes CASSARAGLSHEQYF. The chain employs TRBV9 and TRBJ2-7; 7 bases fit TRBD2. CDR3 length: 15 amino acids. CDR1 is SGDLS and CDR2 is YYNGEE in the germline V gene. The J segment lost 5 bases and the V segment lost 3 bases, leaving 11 bases of the junction unmatched. The whole variable domain, remainder taken from reference TRBV9 and TRBJ2-7, is DSGVTQTPKHLITATGQRVTLRCSPRSGDLSVYWYQQSLDQGLQFLIQYYNGEERAKGNILERFSAQQFPDLHSELNLSSLELGDSALYFCASSARAGLSHEQYFGPGTRLTVT.

This clone is a singleton in its sample. The chain joins TRBV11-2 to TRBJ1-1; maybe TRBD1 (5 bases). The CDR3 contains 14 residues. Germline loops: CDR1 SGHAT, CDR2 FQNNGV. Trimming cost V 5 bases and J 1 base, with 11 bases left between them. This CDR3 is CASSPPTANTEAFF. The CDR3 region has the DNA TGTGCCAGCAGCCCCCCGACAGCGAACACTGAAGCTTTCTTT. Combining the CDR3 with reference TRBV11-2 and TRBJ1-1 gives the whole variable domain EAGVAQSPRYKIIEKRQSVAFWCNPISGHATLYWYQQILGQGPKLLIQFQNNGVVDDSQLPKDRFSAERLKGVDSTLKIQPAKLEDSAVYLCASSPPTANTEAFFGQGTRLTVV.

The table lists this clone with a count of one. CDR3 nucleotide sequence: TGTGCCAGCAGCTTGGGACTCAGGGCGGTTAATGAAAAACTGTTTTTT. It codes for CASSLGLRAVNEKLFF. The chain couples TRBV5-6 to TRBJ1-4, with D possibly matching TRBD1 (5 bases). The length of the CDR3 is 16 residues. Germline V gene sequence: CDR1 SGHDT, CDR2 YYEEEE. V gave up 0 bases and J gave up 4 bases, with 13 bases separating them. Full variable domain (missing parts from reference TRBV5-6 and TRBJ1-4): DAGVTQSPTHLIKTRGQQVTLRCSPKSGHDTVSWYQQALGQGPQFIFQYYEEEERQRGNFPDRFSGHQFPNYSSELNVNALLLGDSALYLCASSLGLRAVNEKLFFGSGTQLSVL.

As for this clone: Other DNA sequences in the sample encode the same CDR3. The V call is TRBV4-1, the J call TRBJ2-1; 7 nucleotides match TRBD2. J gave up 1 base and V 0 bases, and 3 bases lay outside the gene matches. In germline, CDR1 is MGHRA, CDR2 YSYEKL. The CDR3 has 16 residues. The chain's CDR3 is CASSQDAGASYNEQFF. CDR3 coding DNA: TGCGCCAGCAGCCAAGACGCGGGAGCTTCCTACAATGAGCAGTTCTTC.

The chain combines TRBV7-8 with TRBJ1-5; 8 bases map to TRBD1. The germline V gene has CDR1 SGHVS and CDR2 FQNEAQ. Trimming took 1 base from V and 4 from J; bases not matched to a gene: 9. CDR3 length: 17 amino acids. This chain's CDR3 is CASSLDVGTGGNQPQHF. The CDR3 region has the DNA TGTGCCAGCAGCTTAGACGTTGGAACAGGGGGGAATCAGCCCCAGCATTTT.

The gene calls are TRBV6-1 and TRBJ2-7; maybe TRBD1 (6 bases). V was clipped by 6 bases and J by 3 bases, with 9 bases between them. Per the germline V gene, CDR1 is MNHNS and CDR2 is SASEGT. The CDR3 consists of 12 residues. The CDR3 is CASSWTVYEQYF. The CDR3 coding sequence is TGTGCCAGCAGCTGGACAGTCTACGAGCAGTACTTC.

The CDR3 protein is CASSLGARVMNTEAFF. The CDR3 DNA sequence: TGCGCCAGCAGCTTGGGAGCGCGGGTCATGAACACTGAAGCTTTCTTT. The chain is built from TRBV5-1 and TRBJ1-1, with unresolved D. Germline V lookup: CDR1 SGHRS, CDR2 YFSETQ. The CDR3 is 16 amino acids. V lost 0 bases, J lost 0 bases, and 12 bases lay in between.

This clone has more than one count but fewer than ten. J is TRBJ1-5 and V is TRBV25-1; weak D call: TRBD1 (5 bases). Germline CDR1 reads MGHDK; CDR2 reads SYGVNS. This CDR3 is 13 amino acids long. V was trimmed by 3 bases and J by 12 bases, leaving 15 bases between them. The CDR3 reads CASSDQEGTDQHF. CDR3 sequence (DNA): TGTGCCAGCAGTGACCAGGAAGGGACTGACCAGCATTTT.

The CDR3, as DNA: TGTGCCAGCAGCTTGCGGAATGAGCAGTTCTTC. Translating gives CASSLRNEQFF. The chain is built from TRBV5-6 and TRBJ2-1; D unresolved. In germline, CDR1 is SGHDT, CDR2 YYEEEE. Trimming left V 1 base short and J 7 bases short, with 3 bases between. The CDR3 covers 11 residues.

The sample holds many counts of this clone. Distinct nucleotide sequences in the sample also encode this CDR3. This chain joins TRBV6-1 and TRBJ1-4, with D tentatively TRBD1 (6 bases). This CDR3 is 14 amino acids long. The germline gives CDR1 MNHNS, CDR2 SASEGT. Trimming removed 6 bases at V and 8 bases at J, with 16 bases between. Here the CDR3 reads CASSPPGTREKLFF. The CDR3 DNA is TGTGCCAGCAGCCCCCCCGGGACACGCGAAAAACTGTTTTTT.

The genes are TRBV6-5 and TRBJ2-7, with D unclear. This CDR3 region has 12 residues. Germline V gene lookup returns CDR1 MNHEY and CDR2 SVGAGI. The V end lost 5 bases, the J end lost 0 bases, and 5 bases lay between the germline ends. The DNA of the CDR3 is TGTGCCAGCAGTCCGCACTCCTACGAGCAGTACTTC. It is translated as CASSPHSYEQYF.

This chain joins TRBV7-2 and TRBJ1-5; no clear D gene. The ends were cut back, 5 bases at V and 7 bases at J, with 12 bases in the middle. The CDR3 extends over 13 amino acids. The germline V gene has CDR1 SGHTA and CDR2 FQGNSA. CDR3 nucleotide sequence: TGTGCCAGCAGCGCCAGTGCTTGGCAGCCCCAGCATTTT. Amino acids: CASSASAWQPQHF.

The rearrangement links TRBV15 to TRBJ1-1; 10 nucleotides match TRBD1. Germline V lookup: CDR1 LNHNV, CDR2 YYDKDF (reference sequence). The CDR3 has 14 residues. V lost 3 bases and J lost 5; bases outside the gene matches: 3. This chain's CDR3 is CATSSDRGRTEAFF. In DNA form, the CDR3 reads TGTGCCACCAGCAGTGACAGGGGGCGGACTGAAGCTTTCTTT.

V gene TRBV7-2 combines with J gene TRBJ2-5; 11 positions agree with TRBD2. V shed 5 bases and J 1 base; nucleotides not matched to a gene: 6. This CDR3 is 16 amino acids long. Germline V gene lookup returns CDR1 SGHTA and CDR2 FQGNSA. CDR3 DNA: TGTGCCAGCAGCGGAGGTAGCGGGAGGGCCCAAGAGACCCAGTACTTC. It encodes CASSGGSGRAQETQYF.